This T cell receptor beta chain was sequenced for a study of blood T cell repertoires in COVID-19. Study as a whole: Samples representing acute and convalescent COVID-19 were sourced from the United States, Italy and Spain. T cells, B-cell-depleted T cells, or PBMCs supplied cDNA or gDNA.

Authors' processing steps: Amplification with reference gene primers provided the estimates of nucleated cell counts. The protocol was immunoSEQ multiplex PCR, while the TCRdb copy is restricted to in-frame clones and leaves out a portion. V, J and clone size are those of that table, while D and trimming were read from the DNA. The profile shows a few hundred thousand clones, 80% to 90% of them singletons. This clone was seen just once. Germline V gene lookup returns CDR1 SGHVS and CDR2 FQNEAQ. The J segment lost 4 bases and the V segment lost 5 bases, leaving 3 bases of the junction unmatched. CDR3 size: 13 residues.

V and J are TRBV7-8 and TRBJ1-1; 8 bases match TRBD1. This TCR was sampled from a woman between 65 and 79 years old with acute or convalescent COVID-19. Sequenced material: peripheral blood. The CDR3 reads CASSVDRGTEAFF. The DNA of the CDR3 is TGTGCCAGCAGCGTTGACAGGGGCACTGAAGCTTTCTTT. The full variable domain, rest sourced from reference TRBV7-8 and TRBJ1-1, is GAGVSQSPRYKVAKRGQDVALRCDPISGHVSLFWYQQALGQGPEFLTYFQNEAQLDKSGLPSDRFFAERPEGSVSTLKIQRTQQEDSAVYLCASSVDRGTEAFFGQGTRLTVV.